The 22 T cell receptor beta chains given below trace back to one sample, sequenced in a study of blood T cell repertoires in COVID-19 (dated by TCRdb to the early 2020s). Libraries were made using the immunoSEQ multiplex PCR assay. Here the immuneACCESS table is served through TCRdb, limited to in-frame sequences with V and J called. Missing clones are a known gap in these copies; in checked studies unresolved V genes cover under half, and the rest lacks a known reason. The sample table holds roughly 190,000 clones, of which around three quarters were seen once. About a sixth of the sample rests with the top ten. Sequences were obtained from PBMCs or T cells enriched from blood (not recorded which). The receptors here all came from a woman in her forties or fifties with acute COVID-19.

The chain links TRBV4-3 to TRBJ1-1, with 7 bases matching TRBD1. Germline CDR1 is LGHNA and CDR2 is YSLEER. The CDR3 has 13 amino acids. J lost 7 bases, V lost 4 bases, and 6 bases had no gene match. The CDR3 loop reads CASSLQGFDEAFF. The CDR3 region has the DNA TGCGCCAGCAGCCTACAGGGGTTTGATGAAGCTTTCTTT.

The chain links TRBV2 to TRBJ1-1; 8 bases align to TRBD1. Per germline, CDR1 SNHLY and CDR2 FYNNEI. CDR3 length equals 14 residues. The trim removed 6 bases at V and 5 bases at J, leaving 8 bases unmatched. The CDR3: CASSGQGRGTEAFF. As DNA, the CDR3 is TGTGCCAGCAGCGGACAGGGCCGAGGAACTGAAGCTTTCTTT.

The chain recombines TRBV7-2 with TRBJ1-1; 9 bases are shared with TRBD1. The germline V gene encodes CDR1 SGHTA and CDR2 FQGNSA. The CDR3 is 14 residues long. Germline trimming cut 5 bases from V and 3 bases from J; bases unmatched to any gene: 4. The CDR3 DNA reads TGTGCCAGCAGCCGGGACAGGGTTGACACTGAAGCTTTCTTT. As protein: CASSRDRVDTEAFF. Drawing the rest from reference TRBV7-2 and TRBJ1-1, the complete variable domain is GAGVSQSPSNKVTEKGKDVELRCDPISGHTALYWYRQSLGQGLEFLIYFQGNSAPDKSGLPSDRFSAERTGGSVSTLTIQRTQQEDSAVYLCASSRDRVDTEAFFGQGTRLTVV.

The CDR3 protein is CASSRDPTDRNEKLFF. Here the CDR3 DNA reads TGCGCCAGCAGTCGAGACCCTACAGACCGGAATGAAAAACTGTTTTTT. The rearrangement joins TRBV5-1 to TRBJ1-4; D uncertain. Germline-derived CDR1 and CDR2 are SGHRS and YFSETQ. The CDR3 contains 16 residues. The V end was cut by 5 bases, the J end by 5 bases, with 19 bases between. Based on the CDR3 plus reference TRBV5-1 and TRBJ1-4, the full variable domain is KAGVTQTPRYLIKTRGQQVTLSCSPISGHRSVSWYQQTPGQGLQFLFEYFSETQRNKGNFPGRFSGRQFSNSRSEMNVSTLELGDSALYLCASSRDPTDRNEKLFFGSGTQLSVL.

As for this clone: Different DNA sequences within this sample yield the same CDR3. The chain links TRBV25-1 to TRBJ2-1; a weak D match, TRBD2 (6 bases). Germline assignment: CDR1 MGHDK and CDR2 SYGVNS. V was shortened by 5 bases and J by 4 bases, with 9 bases between the two germline ends. The CDR3 totals 13 residues. The CDR3 region is CASSRGGYNEQFF. The CDR3 coding sequence is TGTGCCAGCAGTCGAGGAGGGTACAATGAGCAGTTCTTC.

The V call is TRBV4-3, the J call TRBJ2-1; D perhaps matches TRBD2 (6 bases). Germline V lookup: CDR1 LGHNA, CDR2 YSLEER. The V end lost 4 bases, the J end lost 7 bases, and 26 bases lay between the germline ends. The CDR3 runs 18 residues. The CDR3: CASSPLTSKRALWNEQFF. The CDR3 DNA reads as TGCGCCAGCAGCCCGTTAACTTCTAAGCGGGCTTTATGGAATGAGCAGTTCTTC.

V and J are TRBV7-6 and TRBJ2-5, with D possibly TRBD2 on 6 matching bases. Germline V CDR1 and CDR2: SGHVS, FNYEAQ. There are 14 residues in the CDR3. The V and J ends lost 5 bases and 1 base respectively, with 11 bases between them. In DNA form, the CDR3 reads TGTGCCAGCAGCCCACACGGGAGCCAAGAGACCCAGTACTTC. Its protein product is CASSPHGSQETQYF.

The J gene is TRBJ2-1, the V gene TRBV6-4, with 8 bases aligning to TRBD2. CDR3 length: 16 amino acids. Germline loops: CDR1 MRHNA, CDR2 SNTAGT. With V trimmed by 0 bases and J by 3 bases, 4 bases remained unmatched. DNA for the CDR3: TGTGCCAGCAGTGACTCGGGGACTAGAGGCTACAATGAGCAGTTCTTC. Protein product: CASSDSGTRGYNEQFF.

This chain links TRBV29-1 with TRBJ2-3; D tentatively fits TRBD1 or TRBD2 (5 bases each). Trimming pared 7 bases from V and 7 bases from J, leaving 18 bases between. This CDR3 region has 13 residues. Germline V gene sequence: CDR1 SQVTM, CDR2 ANQGSEA. The CDR3 protein is CSGGPRSVNTQYF. Here the CDR3 DNA reads TGCAGCGGGGGACCCCGGTCTGTGAATACGCAGTATTTT.

The rearrangement uses TRBV9 and TRBJ2-5; 12 bases match TRBD2. This CDR3 is 15 amino acids long. Trimming at V came to 3 bases and at J to 3 bases, leaving 3 bases not matched to a gene. Germline V gene sequence: CDR1 SGDLS, CDR2 YYNGEE. The CDR3 reads CASSGRTSGEETQYF. CDR3 DNA: TGTGCCAGCAGCGGGCGGACTAGCGGGGAAGAGACCCAGTACTTC. Full variable domain (outside the CDR3, taken from reference TRBV9 and TRBJ2-5): DSGVTQTPKHLITATGQRVTLRCSPRSGDLSVYWYQQSLDQGLQFLIQYYNGEERAKGNILERFSAQQFPDLHSELNLSSLELGDSALYFCASSGRTSGEETQYFGPGTRLLVL.

The V gene is TRBV7-8, the J gene TRBJ1-2; TRBD1 matches at 7 bases. V lost 3 bases to trimming and J lost 4 bases; unmatched junction nucleotides: 8. Per the germline V gene, CDR1 is SGHVS and CDR2 is FQNEAQ. The CDR3 totals 15 residues. The CDR3, as DNA: TGTGCCAGCAGCTTGGGGACAGAGGTTTTCTATGGCTACACCTTC. Residues: CASSLGTEVFYGYTF.

V usage is TRBV7-2 and J usage is TRBJ2-5, with a weak D call TRBD1 (6 bases). V shed 4 bases and J shed 3 bases, with 12 bases lying between them. From germline, CDR1 is SGHTA and CDR2 FQGNSA. This CDR3 spans 14 amino acids. CDR3 nucleotides: TGTGCCAGCAGCTCACCTCCAGGGGAAGAGACCCAGTACTTC. It is translated as CASSSPPGEETQYF. Using reference TRBV7-2 and TRBJ2-5 for the parts outside the CDR3, the full variable domain is GAGVSQSPSNKVTEKGKDVELRCDPISGHTALYWYRQSLGQGLEFLIYFQGNSAPDKSGLPSDRFSAERTGGSVSTLTIQRTQQEDSAVYLCASSSPPGEETQYFGPGTRLLVL.

This clone was seen once. J is TRBJ1-1 and V is TRBV28; 7 nucleotides match TRBD1. Per germline, CDR1 MDHEN and CDR2 SYDVKM. The CDR3 spans 18 residues. The V segment lost 8 bases and the J segment 0 bases; nucleotides outside the gene matches: 18. CDR3 in amino acids: CASGNPPGAGGLNTEAFF. The CDR3 bases are TGTGCCAGCGGAAACCCACCAGGGGCAGGGGGACTGAACACTGAAGCTTTCTTT.

The chain uses TRBV6-5 and TRBJ1-3; 7 bases are shared with TRBD1. Germline V gene sequence: CDR1 MNHEY, CDR2 SVGAGI. This CDR3 has 16 amino acids. With 0 bases clipped from V and 4 bases from J, the junction kept 6 bases outside the gene matches. The CDR3 region is CASSYSSQGGGNTIYF. The CDR3 DNA is TGTGCCAGCAGTTACTCTAGCCAGGGGGGCGGAAACACCATATATTTT.

V usage is TRBV5-1 and J usage is TRBJ2-1; perhaps TRBD2 as D (6 bases). Trimming cost V 2 bases and J 1 base, with 7 bases left between them. The length of the CDR3 is 14 residues. Germline CDR1 and CDR2: SGHRS and YFSETQ. This CDR3 is CASSFSGSYNEQFF. For the CDR3, the DNA is TGCGCCAGCAGCTTTAGCGGATCCTACAATGAGCAGTTCTTC. Based on the CDR3 plus reference TRBV5-1 and TRBJ2-1, the full variable domain is KAGVTQTPRYLIKTRGQQVTLSCSPISGHRSVSWYQQTPGQGLQFLFEYFSETQRNKGNFPGRFSGRQFSNSRSEMNVSTLELGDSALYLCASSFSGSYNEQFFGPGTRLTVL.

The rearrangement uses TRBV4-2 and TRBJ2-5; D ambiguous. The CDR3 sequence is 14 residues long. Deletions cut 1 base from V and 2 bases from J, with 8 bases between. Germline V gene sequence: CDR1 LGHNA, CDR2 YNFKEQ. The CDR3 nucleotides read TGTGCCAGCAGCCAAGTCGGGTCGCAAGAGACCCAGTACTTC. This encodes CASSQVGSQETQYF.

The chain joins TRBV9 to TRBJ1-1, with 8 bases matching TRBD1. The CDR3 sequence is 15 residues long. The germline CDR1 and CDR2 sequences are SGDLS and YYNGEE. The V segment lost 2 bases and the J segment 5 bases; nucleotides outside the gene matches: 8. CDR3 in amino acids: CASSVTDRVPTEAFF. CDR3 in DNA: TGTGCCAGCAGCGTCACGGACAGGGTACCTACTGAAGCTTTCTTT.

The chain is built from TRBV3-1 (or the pseudogene TRBV3-2) and TRBJ1-3, with D possibly TRBD1 on 6 matching bases. V shed 4 bases and J shed 8 bases, with 12 bases lying between them. This CDR3 spans 13 amino acids. Germline V gene sequence: CDR1 LGHDT, CDR2 YNNKEL (reference sequence). The CDR3 spells CASSPLRQDTIYF. The CDR3 bases are TGTGCCAGCAGCCCGCTTAGACAGGACACCATATATTTT.

This chain joins TRBV7-2 and TRBJ2-4; 13 nucleotides line up with TRBD2. The CDR3 runs 17 residues. J gave up 0 bases and V 4 bases, and 3 bases lay outside the gene matches. Germline V gives CDR1 SGHTA, CDR2 FQGNSA. The DNA of the CDR3 is TGTGCCAGCAGCTCGCGGACTAGCGGGGGAGCCAAAAACATTCAGTACTTC. Residues: CASSSRTSGGAKNIQYF.

J is TRBJ2-5 and V is TRBV9; the D gene is possibly TRBD1 (5 bases). V was cut by 0 bases and J by 1 base, with 10 bases left in between. From germline, CDR1 is SGDLS and CDR2 YYNGEE. This CDR3 has 15 residues. The CDR3 sequence is CASSVGGGVQETQYF. In DNA form, the CDR3 reads TGTGCCAGCAGCGTAGGGGGCGGAGTCCAAGAGACCCAGTACTTC.

The rearrangement links TRBV18 to TRBJ2-1, with D maybe TRBD1 (5 bases). Between the trimmed V and J ends, which lost 0 bases and 0 bases, there was a span of 6 bases. The CDR3 has 15 residues. Looked up from germline, CDR1 is KGHSH and CDR2 is LQKENI. The CDR3 reads CASSPPQASYNEQFF. CDR3 coding DNA: TGTGCCAGCTCACCACCACAGGCCTCCTACAATGAGCAGTTCTTC. Using reference TRBV18 and TRBJ2-1 for the parts outside the CDR3, the full variable domain is NAGVMQNPRHLVRRRGQEARLRCSPMKGHSHVYWYRQLPEEGLKFMVYLQKENIIDESGMPKERFSAEFPKEGPSILRIQQVVRGDSAAYFCASSPPQASYNEQFFGPGTRLTVL.

CDR3: CASSSGTGERDTQYF. The CDR3 DNA sequence: TGCGCCAGCAGCTCCGGGACAGGGGAGAGGGATACGCAGTATTTT. The V gene is TRBV5-1, the J gene TRBJ2-3, with 10 bases fitting TRBD1. Germline V gene sequence: CDR1 SGHRS, CDR2 YFSETQ. The CDR3 spans 15 residues. Losses at the gene ends were 3 bases for V and 6 bases for J; bases not matched to a gene: 7.